Listed below are T cell receptor beta chains from one sample, sequenced in a study of post-analysis software for immune sequencing data. Using its own MiXCR run on the PCR reads, TCRdb lists one record per CDR3 protein. The sample has around 710,000 distinct CDR3 sequences, about 45% seen once; the top ten hold around 4.7%. What was sequenced was blood. Source of these receptors: a girl aged 10 to 17 with multiple sclerosis. CDR3s leave out the opening cysteine and the closing phenylalanine or tryptophan. The D gene is left open where the match is weak.

TRBD1	TRBJ1-1	TRBV4-2	ASSQGIIWTGANTEAF
-	TRBJ2-3	TRBV13	ASSLAPRFTDTQY
TRBD2	TRBJ2-1	TRBV5-1	ASSRRTSGTDEQF
-	TRBJ2-7	TRBV30	AWSGGGSSYEQY
-	TRBJ2-5	TRBV29-1	SVATDPQETQY
-	TRBJ2-3	TRBV11-1	ASSLVHSSTDTQY
-	TRBJ2-1	TRBV20-1	SARKWEIGFYNEQF
TRBD1	TRBJ1-2	TRBV20-1	SAKTGQGLGYT
TRBD1	TRBJ2-3	TRBV29-1	SVSTFQGEWTDTQY
-	TRBJ1-5	TRBV3-1	ASSRTQGRDQPQH
TRBD1	TRBJ2-2	TRBV20-1	SARGTGRTGERF
-	TRBJ1-4	TRBV12-3/TRBV12-4	ASSKYGGASEKLF
-	TRBJ1-2	TRBV5-1	ASRLQGSLSSGYT
-	TRBJ2-7	TRBV7-9	ASVGAEQY
TRBD1	TRBJ1-2	TRBV20-1	SASRTGAQNYGYT
-	TRBJ2-1	TRBV15	ATSREQGGSNEQF
-	TRBJ1-2	TRBV12-3/TRBV12-4	ASSLRQVGGYT
-	TRBJ2-3	TRBV12-3/TRBV12-4	ASSTGNRADEGTQY
TRBD2	TRBJ2-5	TRBV3-1	ASSQDGLVQETQY
-	TRBJ2-5	TRBV10-3	AISHVRGSEQY
-	TRBJ2-7	TRBV7-6	ASSPRTGQPYEQY
-	TRBJ2-1	TRBV24-1	ATSDSFGLVYNEQF
-	TRBJ1-6	TRBV6-5	ASSYSRGGRARNSPLH
-	TRBJ2-7	TRBV7-2	ASSPRMYAYEQY
TRBD2	TRBJ2-7	TRBV7-7	ASSLAGDAETRY
-	TRBJ1-2	TRBV3-1	ASSQDGREGRGYT
-	TRBJ2-1	TRBV7-6	ASSLGQPEQF
-	TRBJ2-7	TRBV28	ASSLTRLSVFQTQY
-	TRBJ2-3	TRBV5-5	ASRPGVPFTDTQY
-	TRBJ2-1	TRBV6-6	ASSYVRDEQF
-	TRBJ2-7	TRBV20-1	SARDRGNSYEQY
TRBD2	-	TRBV7-2	ASSPLAGAGEQY
-	TRBJ2-1	TRBV18	ASSPQGGTYNEQF
-	TRBJ1-5	TRBV28	ASSGQIDQPQH
TRBD1	-	TRBV5-1	ASSPAFGTGGEETQY
-	TRBJ2-7	TRBV7-8	ASSLEAVTEPQY
TRBD2	TRBJ2-5	TRBV7-2	ASSLDLAESLRGEQY
-	TRBJ2-1	TRBV6-2/TRBV6-3	GSSGGGGDYNEQF
TRBD2	TRBJ2-3	TRBV27	ASSLTSGIVKY
-	TRBJ2-5	TRBV20-1	STPIKGSAETQY
TRBD2	-	TRBV12-3/TRBV12-4	ASSLPSGINEQY
TRBD2	TRBJ2-7	TRBV20-1	SAGGLAGLYEQY
TRBD2	TRBJ2-3	TRBV29-1	SVKRGDGDTQY
-	TRBJ2-6	TRBV12-3/TRBV12-4	ASSLMSGANVLT
-	TRBJ2-5	TRBV28	ASSPSPDGQY
TRBD2	TRBJ2-5	TRBV28	ASSLGGLAKETQY
TRBD1	-	TRBV5-1	ASKDREGATQY
TRBD2	TRBJ2-1	TRBV28	ASSRSGNSYNEQF
-	TRBJ2-1	TRBV11-3	ASSPEESSGYNEQF
-	TRBJ1-4	TRBV7-8	ASSLVLGNLNEKLF
-	TRBJ2-2	TRBV7-2	ASSLVGWVTGTGELF
-	TRBJ2-1	TRBV6-4	ASSDEGGTWSEQF
-	TRBJ1-5	TRBV20-1	SARDRDQPQH
-	TRBJ1-1	TRBV6-1	ASRAWLEEAF
TRBD1	TRBJ1-2	TRBV6-6	ASSSLDRAYGYT